Here is one T cell receptor (beta chain) with its context. This record comes from a study of blood T cell repertoires in COVID-19. On the study more broadly: The analysed material was cDNA or gDNA that came from T cells, B-cell-depleted T cells, or PBMCs.

Original processing methods: Amplified reference gene primers provided the basis for estimating nucleated cell counts. Data came from immunoSEQ multiplex PCR; TCRdb stores just in-frame clones and leaves some out. That table is the source of V, J and clone size, and D and trimming were worked out from the DNA. The table lists 150,000 or so clones, around nine tenths of them singletons. The CDR3 length is 15 residues. Germline assignment: CDR1 SGHAT and CDR2 FQNNGV. Trimming removed 7 bases from V and 10 bases from J; junction bases left unmatched: 17. What was sequenced was peripheral blood. The J gene is TRBJ2-7, the V gene TRBV11-2, with TRBD1 matching over 9 bases. The source of this sequence is a woman aged 70-85 years with COVID-19, enrolled during active disease. CDR3 sequence reads: CASTPLASGTGLQYF. The CDR3 nucleotides read TGTGCCAGCACCCCCCTTGCGTCCGGGACAGGGTTACAGTACTTC.